The sequence of this TCR beta chain was determined in a study of T cells in Graves' hyperthyroidism and ophthalmopathy. Study-wide results and limits: Ophthalmopathy was identified by the model a median about 6 months ahead of onset.

Remarks on this clonotype: Its cognate antigen is unknown.

Germline V gives CDR1 SQVTM, CDR2 ANQGSEA. Trimming stripped 4 bases from V and 7 bases from J, with 7 bases between. The CDR3 is 10 residues long. Amplification yielded TCR beta CDR3 regions, with RNA transcripts as the source. RT-PCR in the first round (using the HTBI primer set) targeted the TCR CDR3. TCRdb re-derived calls from the multiplex PCR reads in MiXCR, one entry per CDR3 protein. The sample consists of roughly 660,000 distinct CDR3 sequences, 17% of them appearing once. Uncontrolled infections, other autoimmune diseases, pregnancy or lactation led to exclusion of patients. This chain links TRBV29-1 with TRBJ1-1; a weak D match, TRBD1 (6 bases). Source material: blood. The sequence came from a man aged 45 to 65 with Graves' hyperthyroidism. The DNA for the CDR3 is TGCAGCGTTGGACAGGTTGAAGCTTTCTTT. Its protein product is CSVGQVEAFF.